This T cell receptor beta chain originates from a study of T cell responses to AZD1222 COVID-19 vaccine. The study's findings and limits: Across spike, vaccine-associated CD4 TCRs were found, dominant at 160-218 and 743-854. Clonal diversity may have been underestimated, and the donors were mostly white British, with more females than males.

Concerning this clone itself: Its antigen is currently unknown.

The CDR3 sequence is 13 residues long. Germline V CDR1 and CDR2: KGHDR, SFDVKD. Trimming removed 10 bases at V and 0 bases at J, with 9 bases between. The assay was immunoSEQ multiplex PCR, and TCRdb's table has in-frame clones only and misses some. Among approximately 150,000 clones listed, 90% to 95% were seen once. The TCR was taken from an adult who had recovered from COVID-19. V gene TRBV24-1 combines with J gene TRBJ2-1, with D tentatively TRBD2 (6 bases). The sequencing used peripheral blood, collected after recovery from COVID-19. The CDR3 DNA is TGTGCCACGGGGACTTCCTCCTACAATGAGCAGTTCTTC. Residues: CATGTSSYNEQFF.